Listed below are T cell receptor beta chains from one sample, sequenced in a study of shared clonotypes between healthy human individuals. TCRdb keeps only in-frame clones here, not all; method: immunoSEQ multiplex PCR. The sample yields over a million clones, approximately 70% seen once. The sequencing sample was made of memory CD4+ T cells sorted from blood. The receptors come from a man in his late teens or twenties in good health. The conserved cysteine and the conserved F or W are not part of the CDR3 here. Fields, in order: V gene, J gene, CDR3 protein.

TRBV5-1	TRBJ1-2	ASSRTGQGVYGYT
TRBV27	TRBJ1-1	ASSYRAPHTEAF
TRBV7-2	TRBJ2-7	ASSLVPGDLSYEQY
TRBV18	TRBJ2-7	ASSPDAVPSYEQY
TRBV6-1	TRBJ1-3	ASSGNRALSGNTIY
TRBV2	TRBJ2-3	ASCRLASTDTQY
TRBV18	TRBJ1-4	ASSPPGDREKLF
TRBV7-2	TRBJ2-7	ASSFSRGGEQY
TRBV9	TRBJ1-2	ASSVAGRANYGYT
TRBV9	TRBJ2-2	ASSVVGSGGTGELF
TRBV10-1	TRBJ2-3	ASSGGGLTDTQY
TRBV6-5	TRBJ1-1	ASSSQHTRDREAF
TRBV6-5	TRBJ2-5	ASSPHVGRETQY
TRBV4-3	TRBJ2-1	ASSQDIGGGSYNEQF
TRBV2	TRBJ2-7	ASLADTYEQY
TRBV7-2	TRBJ2-2	ASSLVPSGRPNTGELF
TRBV5-4	TRBJ2-3	ASTGRTGSTDTQY
TRBV18	TRBJ1-2	ASSPASQYGYT
TRBV28	TRBJ2-7	ASRGTPLYEQY
TRBV5-8	TRBJ1-4	ASIPGRWTNEKLF
TRBV7-9	TRBJ1-3	ASSIYESSGNTIY
TRBV28	TRBJ1-2	ASSLWDRLNYGYT
TRBV11-2	TRBJ2-2	ASSYSSGTQASGELF
TRBV6-6	TRBJ2-1	ASSYPPAGGWQF
TRBV2	TRBJ1-5	ASRTGIGQPQH
TRBV30	TRBJ2-6	AWGTGGVGANVLT
TRBV5-4	TRBJ1-2	ASSPEPTLYGYT
TRBV4-1	TRBJ2-7	ASSQRPGGINEQY
TRBV4-1	TRBJ1-2	ASSHATGGYNYGYT
TRBV6-5	TRBJ2-2	ASWEVDTGELF
TRBV10-3	TRBJ2-1	AISESWEVGNEQF
TRBV28	TRBJ1-2	ASSSAGGRVLNYGYT
TRBV10-3	TRBJ2-1	ATVAGGHIDEQF
TRBV30	TRBJ1-2	AFAQGTGGYT
TRBV9	TRBJ1-3	ASSVDTGSGNTIY
TRBV5-4	TRBJ2-5	ASSLAVTGKETQY
TRBV6-1	TRBJ1-3	ASSEFKDTIY
TRBV11-2	TRBJ1-2	ASSLDRWDSNYGYT
TRBV15	TRBJ2-7	ATSRRPDRGYEQY
TRBV5-1	TRBJ2-7	ASSFPDRANEQY
TRBV5-1	TRBJ1-3	ASWGGAGNTIY
TRBV5-1	TRBJ2-7	ASSLDGQGRREQY
TRBV6-1	TRBJ1-2	ASSDPTYLANYGYT
TRBV5-1	TRBJ2-7	ASSLGGTISYEQY
TRBV5-6	TRBJ1-6	ASSSGTGRSPLH
TRBV5-1	TRBJ2-5	ASSRTGGEPETQY
TRBV28	TRBJ1-2	ATRGGGVYGYT
TRBV18	TRBJ2-1	ASSPPIAGGGNEQF
TRBV7-2	TRBJ2-3	ASSSDPFEVDTQY
TRBV2	TRBJ1-5	ASSRSPNQPQH
TRBV6-6	TRBJ2-7	ASSATSGVAYEQY
TRBV15	TRBJ2-3	ATSRGFSGSTDTQY
TRBV5-1	TRBJ2-1	ASSGRRGRANNEQF
TRBV11-1	TRBJ1-4	ASSHSSRQDDEKLF
TRBV9	TRBJ2-7	ASSAPGGEQY
TRBV19	TRBJ2-2	ASSNPPQWGTNGELF
TRBV4-1	TRBJ1-4	ASSAPGTGREKLF
TRBV12-5	TRBJ2-3	ASGLSAGSTDTQY
TRBV19	TRBJ1-2	ASSIMTSNYGYT
TRBV5-4	TRBJ2-1	ASSPISGSGDNEQF